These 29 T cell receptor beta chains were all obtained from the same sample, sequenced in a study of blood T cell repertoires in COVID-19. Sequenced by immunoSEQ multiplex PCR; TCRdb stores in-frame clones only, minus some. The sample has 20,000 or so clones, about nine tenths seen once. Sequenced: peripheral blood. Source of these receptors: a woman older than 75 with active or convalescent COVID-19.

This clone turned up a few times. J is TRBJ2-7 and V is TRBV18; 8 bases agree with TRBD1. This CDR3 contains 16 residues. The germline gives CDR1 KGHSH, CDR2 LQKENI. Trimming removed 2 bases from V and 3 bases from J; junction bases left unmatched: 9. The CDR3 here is CASSPDKGRGLYEQYF. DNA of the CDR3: TGTGCCAGCTCACCAGACAAGGGCAGGGGGCTCTACGAGCAGTACTTC. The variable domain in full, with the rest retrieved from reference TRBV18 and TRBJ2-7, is NAGVMQNPRHLVRRRGQEARLRCSPMKGHSHVYWYRQLPEEGLKFMVYLQKENIIDESGMPKERFSAEFPKEGPSILRIQQVVRGDSAAYFCASSPDKGRGLYEQYFGPGTRLTVT.

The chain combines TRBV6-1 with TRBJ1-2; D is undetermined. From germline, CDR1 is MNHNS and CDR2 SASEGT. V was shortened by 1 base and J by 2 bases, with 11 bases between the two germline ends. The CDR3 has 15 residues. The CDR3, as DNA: TGTGCCAGCAGTGAAGGTCGGTCGGGGAACTATGGCTACACCTTC. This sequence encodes CASSEGRSGNYGYTF.

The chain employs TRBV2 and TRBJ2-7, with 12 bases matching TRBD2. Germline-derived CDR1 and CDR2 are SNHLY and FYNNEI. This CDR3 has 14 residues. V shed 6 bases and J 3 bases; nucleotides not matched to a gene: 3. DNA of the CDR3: TGTGCCAGCAGCGGGACTAGCGGGTACTACGAGCAGTACTTC. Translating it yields CASSGTSGYYEQYF. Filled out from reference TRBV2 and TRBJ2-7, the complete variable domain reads EPEVTQTPSHQVTQMGQEVILRCVPISNHLYFYWYRQILGQKVEFLVSFYNNEISEKSEIFDDQFSVERPDGSNFTLKIRSTKLEDSAMYFCASSGTSGYYEQYFGPGTRLTVT.

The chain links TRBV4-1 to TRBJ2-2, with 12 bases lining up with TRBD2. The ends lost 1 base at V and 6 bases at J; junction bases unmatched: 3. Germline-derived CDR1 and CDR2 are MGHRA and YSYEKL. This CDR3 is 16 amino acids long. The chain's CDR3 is CASSQVLAGGSGELFF. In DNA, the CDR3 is TGCGCCAGCAGCCAAGTTCTAGCGGGGGGGTCCGGGGAGCTGTTTTTT.

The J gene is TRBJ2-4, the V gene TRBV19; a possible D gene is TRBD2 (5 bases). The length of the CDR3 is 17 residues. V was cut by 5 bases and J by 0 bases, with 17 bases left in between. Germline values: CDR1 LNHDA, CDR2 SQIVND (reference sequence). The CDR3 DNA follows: TGTGCCAGTAGTCCCGTTAGCGAGGGTCTAGCCAAAAACATTCAGTACTTC. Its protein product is CASSPVSEGLAKNIQYF.

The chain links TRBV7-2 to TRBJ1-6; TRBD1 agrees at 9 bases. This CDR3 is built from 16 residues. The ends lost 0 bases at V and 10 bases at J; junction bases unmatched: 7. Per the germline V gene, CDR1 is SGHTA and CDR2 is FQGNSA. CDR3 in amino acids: CASSLAATGGPSPLHF. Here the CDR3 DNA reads TGTGCCAGCAGCTTAGCCGCAACAGGGGGCCCCTCACCCCTCCACTTT.

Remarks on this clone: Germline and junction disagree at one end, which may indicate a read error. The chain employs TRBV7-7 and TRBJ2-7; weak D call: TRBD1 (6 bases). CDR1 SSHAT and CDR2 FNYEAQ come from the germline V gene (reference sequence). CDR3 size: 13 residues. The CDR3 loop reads CASSPGHHYEQYF. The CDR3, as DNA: TGTGCTAGCAGCCCGGGACACCACTACGAGCAGTACTTC.

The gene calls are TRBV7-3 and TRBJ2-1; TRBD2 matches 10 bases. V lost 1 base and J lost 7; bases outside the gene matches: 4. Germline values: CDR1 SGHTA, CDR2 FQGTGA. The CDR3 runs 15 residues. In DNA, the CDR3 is TGTGCCAGCAGCTTAAAAGCGGGAGGGCCAAATGAGCAGTTCTTC. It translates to CASSLKAGGPNEQFF.

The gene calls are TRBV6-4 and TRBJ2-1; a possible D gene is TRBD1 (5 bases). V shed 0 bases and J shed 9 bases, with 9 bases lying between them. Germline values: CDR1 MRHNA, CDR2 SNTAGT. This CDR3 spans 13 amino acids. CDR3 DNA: TGTGCCAGCAGTGACTCGATAGGGGTTGAGCAGTTCTTC. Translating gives CASSDSIGVEQFF.

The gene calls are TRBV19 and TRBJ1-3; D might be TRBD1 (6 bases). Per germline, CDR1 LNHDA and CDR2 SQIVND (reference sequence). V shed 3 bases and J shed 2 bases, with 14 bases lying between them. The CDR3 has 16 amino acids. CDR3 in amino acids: CASSILTGSAGNTIYF. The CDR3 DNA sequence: TGTGCCAGTAGTATCCTCACAGGGTCGGCTGGAAACACCATATATTTT.

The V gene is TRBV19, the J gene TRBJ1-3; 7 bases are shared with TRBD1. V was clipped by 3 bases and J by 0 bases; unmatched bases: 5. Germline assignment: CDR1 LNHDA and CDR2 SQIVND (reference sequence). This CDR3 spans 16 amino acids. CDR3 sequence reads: CASSISRDSSGNTIYF. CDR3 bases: TGTGCCAGTAGTATTTCCCGGGACAGCTCTGGAAACACCATATATTTT.

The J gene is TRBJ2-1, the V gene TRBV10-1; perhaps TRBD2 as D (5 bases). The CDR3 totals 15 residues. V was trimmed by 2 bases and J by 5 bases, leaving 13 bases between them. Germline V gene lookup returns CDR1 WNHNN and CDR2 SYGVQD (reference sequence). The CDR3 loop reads CASSEPGRHDNEQFF. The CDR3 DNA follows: TGCGCCAGCAGTGAGCCGGGAAGACATGACAATGAGCAGTTCTTC.

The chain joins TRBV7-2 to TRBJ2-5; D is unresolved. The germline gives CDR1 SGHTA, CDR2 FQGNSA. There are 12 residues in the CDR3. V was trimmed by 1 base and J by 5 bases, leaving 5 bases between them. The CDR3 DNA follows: TGTGCCAGCAGCTTAGTTGCGGAGACCCAGTACTTC. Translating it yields CASSLVAETQYF.

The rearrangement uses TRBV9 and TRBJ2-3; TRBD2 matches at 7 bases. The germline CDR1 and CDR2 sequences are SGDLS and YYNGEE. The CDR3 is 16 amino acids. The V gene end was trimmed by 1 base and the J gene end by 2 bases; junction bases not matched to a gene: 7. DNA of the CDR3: TGTGCCAGCAGCGTACAATCGGGGGGACTCACAGATACGCAGTATTTT. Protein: CASSVQSGGLTDTQYF. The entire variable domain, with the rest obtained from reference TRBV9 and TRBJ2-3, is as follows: DSGVTQTPKHLITATGQRVTLRCSPRSGDLSVYWYQQSLDQGLQFLIQYYNGEERAKGNILERFSAQQFPDLHSELNLSSLELGDSALYFCASSVQSGGLTDTQYFGPGTRLTVL.

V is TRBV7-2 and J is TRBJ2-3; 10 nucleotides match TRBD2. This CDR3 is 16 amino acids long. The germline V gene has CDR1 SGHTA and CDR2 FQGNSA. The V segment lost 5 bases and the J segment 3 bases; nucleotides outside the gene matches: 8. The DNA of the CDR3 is TGTGCCAGCAGCGCCCAAGCGGGGGGGGGTACAGATACGCAGTATTTT. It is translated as CASSAQAGGGTDTQYF.

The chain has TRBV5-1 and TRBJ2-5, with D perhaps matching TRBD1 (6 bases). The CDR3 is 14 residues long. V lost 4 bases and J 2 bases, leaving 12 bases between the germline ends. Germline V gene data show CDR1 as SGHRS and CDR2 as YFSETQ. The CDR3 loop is CASSRGGPQETQYF. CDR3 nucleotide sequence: TGCGCCAGCAGCCGTGGGGGCCCGCAAGAGACCCAGTACTTC.

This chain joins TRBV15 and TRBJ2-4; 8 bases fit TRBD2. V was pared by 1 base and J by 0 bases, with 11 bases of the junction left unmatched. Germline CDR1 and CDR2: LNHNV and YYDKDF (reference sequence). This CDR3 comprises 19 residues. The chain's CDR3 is CATSRGGLAGLKAKNIQYF. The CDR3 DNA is TGTGCCACCAGCAGAGGAGGGCTAGCGGGTTTGAAAGCCAAAAACATTCAGTACTTC. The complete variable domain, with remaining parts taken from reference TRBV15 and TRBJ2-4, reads DAMVIQNPRYQVTQFGKPVTLSCSQTLNHNVMYWYQQKSSQAPKLLFHYYDKDFNNEADTPDNFQSRRPNTSFCFLDIRSPGLGDTAMYLCATSRGGLAGLKAKNIQYFGAGTRLSVL.

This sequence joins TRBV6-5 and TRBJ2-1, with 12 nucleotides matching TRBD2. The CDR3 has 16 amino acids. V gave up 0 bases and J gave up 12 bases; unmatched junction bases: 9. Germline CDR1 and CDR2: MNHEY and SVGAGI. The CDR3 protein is CASSYSTLAGGPGQFF. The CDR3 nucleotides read TGTGCCAGCAGTTACTCGACGCTAGCGGGAGGGCCGGGGCAGTTCTTC.

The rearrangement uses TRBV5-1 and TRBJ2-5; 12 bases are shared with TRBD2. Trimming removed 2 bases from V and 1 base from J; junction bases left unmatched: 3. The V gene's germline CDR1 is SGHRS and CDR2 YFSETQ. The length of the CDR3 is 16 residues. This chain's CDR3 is CASSFGLAGLQETQYF. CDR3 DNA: TGCGCCAGCAGCTTCGGACTAGCGGGGCTCCAAGAGACCCAGTACTTC.

As DNA, the CDR3 is TGTGCCAGCAGCTCACTAGAGGGGCAGTTCTTC. This translates into CASSSLEGQFF. The chain has TRBV3-1 (or the pseudogene TRBV3-2) and TRBJ2-1; the D gene is possibly TRBD2 (5 bases). This CDR3 spans 11 amino acids. V lost 5 bases and J lost 12, with 11 bases in between. Germline assignment: CDR1 LGHDT and CDR2 YNNKEL (reference sequence).

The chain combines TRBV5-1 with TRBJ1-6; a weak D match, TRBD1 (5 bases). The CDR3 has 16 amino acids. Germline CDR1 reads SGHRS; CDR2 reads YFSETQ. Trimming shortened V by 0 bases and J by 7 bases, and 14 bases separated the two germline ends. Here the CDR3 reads CASSLVARVKNSPLHF. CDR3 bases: TGCGCCAGCAGCTTGGTTGCCAGGGTAAAGAATTCACCCCTCCACTTT.

Written as DNA, the CDR3 is TGTGCCAGCAGGGGACAGTTAAATTCACCCCTCCACTTT. Its translation is CASRGQLNSPLHF. The chain uses TRBV6-5 and TRBJ1-6; 7 bases are shared with TRBD1. CDR1 MNHEY and CDR2 SVGAGI come from the germline V gene. V shed 6 bases and J 7 bases; nucleotides not matched to a gene: 3. The CDR3 sequence is 13 residues long.

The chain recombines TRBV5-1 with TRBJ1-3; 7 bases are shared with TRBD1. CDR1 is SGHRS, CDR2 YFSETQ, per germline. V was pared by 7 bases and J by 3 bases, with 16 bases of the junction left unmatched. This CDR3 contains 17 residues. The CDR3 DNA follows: TGCGCCAGCTCCGTTGGGACAGTTCTGCGTGATGGAAACACCATATATTTT. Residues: CASSVGTVLRDGNTIYF. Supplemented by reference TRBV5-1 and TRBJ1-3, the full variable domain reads KAGVTQTPRYLIKTRGQQVTLSCSPISGHRSVSWYQQTPGQGLQFLFEYFSETQRNKGNFPGRFSGRQFSNSRSEMNVSTLELGDSALYLCASSVGTVLRDGNTIYFGEGSWLTVV.

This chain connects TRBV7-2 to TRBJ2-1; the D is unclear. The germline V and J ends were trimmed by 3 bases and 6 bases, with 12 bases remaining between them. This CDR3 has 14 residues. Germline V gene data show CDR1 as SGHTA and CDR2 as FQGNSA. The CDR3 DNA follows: TGTGCCAGCAGCTTTATGACTGCTAGCAATGAGCAGTTCTTC. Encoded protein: CASSFMTASNEQFF. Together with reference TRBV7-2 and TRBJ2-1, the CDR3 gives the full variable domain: GAGVSQSPSNKVTEKGKDVELRCDPISGHTALYWYRQSLGQGLEFLIYFQGNSAPDKSGLPSDRFSAERTGGSVSTLTIQRTQQEDSAVYLCASSFMTASNEQFFGPGTRLTVL.

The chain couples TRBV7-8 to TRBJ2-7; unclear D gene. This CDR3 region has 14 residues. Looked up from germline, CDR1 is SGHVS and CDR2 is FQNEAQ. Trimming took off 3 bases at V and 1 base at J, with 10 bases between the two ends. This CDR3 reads CASSLQDASYEQYF. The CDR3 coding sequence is TGTGCCAGCAGCTTGCAGGATGCGTCCTACGAGCAGTACTTC.

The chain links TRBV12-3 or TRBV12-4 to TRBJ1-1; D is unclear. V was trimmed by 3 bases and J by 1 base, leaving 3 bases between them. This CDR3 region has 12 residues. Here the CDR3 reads CASSFKNTEAFF. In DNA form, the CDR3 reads TGTGCCAGCAGTTTTAAGAACACTGAAGCTTTCTTT.

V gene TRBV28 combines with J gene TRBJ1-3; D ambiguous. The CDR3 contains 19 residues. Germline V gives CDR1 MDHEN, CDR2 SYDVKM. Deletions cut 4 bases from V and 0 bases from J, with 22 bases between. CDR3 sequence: CASSSVWVTAQSSGNTIYF. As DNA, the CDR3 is TGTGCCAGCAGTTCCGTCTGGGTAACAGCACAGAGCTCTGGAAACACCATATATTTT.

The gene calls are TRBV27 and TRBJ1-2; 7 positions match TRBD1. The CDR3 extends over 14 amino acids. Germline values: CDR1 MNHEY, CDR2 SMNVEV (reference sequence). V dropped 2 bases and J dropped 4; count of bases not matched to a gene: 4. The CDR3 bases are TGTGCCAGCAGTTTAAAGGGGGCCGGCTATGGCTACACCTTC. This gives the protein CASSLKGAGYGYTF.

The CDR3 is CASTGQDYEKLFF. The CDR3 DNA reads TGTGCCAGTACGGGACAGGATTATGAAAAACTGTTTTTT. This chain links TRBV19 with TRBJ1-4; 8 positions match TRBD1. The trim removed 7 bases at V and 6 bases at J, leaving 4 bases unmatched. Germline CDR1 is LNHDA and CDR2 is SQIVND (reference sequence). The CDR3 contains 13 residues.